This T cell receptor (beta chain) was identified in a study of blood T cell dynamics during melanoma immunotherapy (dated by TCRdb to 2020 to 2021). Study-wide context: Patients had metastatic melanoma and received first-line pembrolizumab or nivolumab plus ipilimumab as standard of care in the United Kingdom. To find early correlates of response, the study profiled the peripheral T cell receptor repertoires of patients with metastatic melanoma both before and after one cycle of checkpoint inhibitor therapy. The training cohort consisted of consecutive patients, while an additional independent group of patients from the same centre was pooled to form an external validation set.

Comments on this clone: Its specific antigen is unknown. The sample holds no much larger clone one base away, and base qualities are not on file.

The meaning of the sample's time point label: pre-treatment baseline. Blood samples were collected before treatment (T0) and at week 3 (W3), after the first cycle of checkpoint blockade. Except for a couple of patients with rapid clinical progression, response was assessed 12 weeks after the first infusion by RECIST 1.1; disease control meant complete response, partial response or stable disease. Any patient who had received prior systemic cancer treatment, was on concomitant immunosuppressant therapy or had synchronous other active malignancies was excluded. Bulk PBMC and plasma cell-free DNA were both sequenced for TCR beta so that circulating cells and T cell turnover could be tracked. Lymphoprep and SepMate tubes were used to isolate PBMC from blood, and red cell lysis was then performed. DNA from PBMC and sorted T cell subsets was extracted with QIAamp DNA Blood Mini kits. Taken from the germline V gene, the CDR1 and CDR2 loops are SGHNT and YENEEA. A distance of 14 bases separates the germline ends of V and J, which lose 5 bases and 7 bases respectively. The CDR3, cysteine through phenylalanine, is 13 amino acids long. CDR3 DNA is the only sequence kept; it has 39 bases, read in frame from the first base.

Every bulk PBMC sample was loaded with the same fixed amount of about 0.35 ug of DNA. Following the manufacturer instructions, the immunoSEQ TCRb Assay kit was used to amplify TCR beta CDR3 sequences from genomic DNA. The KAPA Library Quantification Kit for Illumina platforms was used to quantify pooled libraries by qPCR. Pooled libraries were sequenced on an Illumina NextSeq 500, clustered at roughly 0.6-1.2 pM. As for how the authors treated the data: The TCR data were analyzed using immunoSEQ ANALYZER and the R LymphoSeq package. A rearrangement efficiency score was calculated as productive divided by the sum of productive and non-productive CDR3 sequences. Clonality was measured with the Gini coefficient and diversity with the Renyi index at alpha=1, compared pairwise between timepoints within each patient. In LymphoSeq, clonal relatedness was computed using an edit distance of 3, and repertoire similarity was computed using the Bhattacharyya coefficient. Linear discriminant analysis on week-3 changes in clonality and diversity was built with the R MASS and caret packages to classify response. Entries here come from immuneACCESS through TCRdb and include only in-frame sequences with V and J called. Some clones fail to appear in such tables; in the studies checked, an unresolved V gene covers under half of the shortfall, and the cause of the remainder is unknown. V, J and clone size are taken as reported in that table, and D and trimming were inferred from the DNA itself. This sample gives approximately 15,000 clones in total; more than 70% of them show up just once. Roughly 4.4% of the sample goes to the ten largest clones.

Here is what the overall study found, with its caveats: The relatively small sample size was acknowledged as a potential limitation on generalization of the results. The study was unable to establish whether the T cell clones driving the repertoire changes were melanoma-specific or instead reflected general immune activation. A bifurcated reorganization of the PBMC repertoire at W3, with increased clonality or increased diversity, was observed in patients who later achieved disease control, unlike in progressors.

This sequence originates from a human donor with melanoma. The sequence is built from TRBV11-3 and TRBJ2-5, with TRBD1 perhaps the D gene, on 5 matching bases. Specimen: blood, collected from a patient treated with checkpoint blockade. In nucleotide form, the sequence is TGTGCCAGCAGCCCCACAGGTTCAGGGACCCAGTACTTC. Translated, this gives CASSPTGSGTQYF.